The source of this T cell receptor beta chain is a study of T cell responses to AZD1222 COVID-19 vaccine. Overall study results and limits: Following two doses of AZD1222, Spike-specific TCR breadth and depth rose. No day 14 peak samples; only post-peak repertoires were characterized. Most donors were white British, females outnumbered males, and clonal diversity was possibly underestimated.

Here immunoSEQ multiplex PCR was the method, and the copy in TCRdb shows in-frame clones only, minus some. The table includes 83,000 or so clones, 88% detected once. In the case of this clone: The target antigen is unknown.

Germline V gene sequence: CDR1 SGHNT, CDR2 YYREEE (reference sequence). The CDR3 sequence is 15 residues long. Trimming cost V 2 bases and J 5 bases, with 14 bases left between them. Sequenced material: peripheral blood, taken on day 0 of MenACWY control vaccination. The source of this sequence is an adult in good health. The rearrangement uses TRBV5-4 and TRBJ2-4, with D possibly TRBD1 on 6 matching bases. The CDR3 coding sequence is TGTGCCAGCAGCTTTCTCCAGGGACACCAAAACATTCAGTACTTC. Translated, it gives CASSFLQGHQNIQYF.